This TCR beta chain appears in the sequencing data of a study of vaccination effects on CD4 cells after COVID-19. Study context: Pools of viral peptides were used by the ViraFEST assay to expand antigen-specific CD4+ T cells ahead of sequencing. The participants, recipients of two vaccine doses, got either BNT162b2 or mRNA-1273. PBMC cultures contained about 2 million cells per well, 7.5 to 10 IU/ml IL-2 and 10 ug/ml peptides.

Only in-frame clones appear in the TCRdb table, and some are missing; sequencing was by immunoSEQ multiplex PCR. The table lists tens of thousands of clones, approximately 73% of them singletons. Germline V gene lookup returns CDR1 MDHEN and CDR2 SYDVKM. V gave up 7 bases and J gave up 6 bases; unmatched junction bases: 3. The CDR3 is 12 amino acids. Details on this clone: The target antigen is unknown.

After more than 8 days in culture, the CD4+ T cells were isolated. The V and J genes are TRBV28 and TRBJ2-1, with 7 bases that match TRBD1. The specimen comprised CD4+ T cells from PBMCs cultured without peptide, sampled before COVID-19 vaccination. The TCR comes from a human donor who received a COVID-19 vaccine. CDR3 sequence: CASTRGRNEQFF. CDR3 in DNA: TGTGCCAGCACTAGGGGGCGCAATGAGCAGTTCTTC.